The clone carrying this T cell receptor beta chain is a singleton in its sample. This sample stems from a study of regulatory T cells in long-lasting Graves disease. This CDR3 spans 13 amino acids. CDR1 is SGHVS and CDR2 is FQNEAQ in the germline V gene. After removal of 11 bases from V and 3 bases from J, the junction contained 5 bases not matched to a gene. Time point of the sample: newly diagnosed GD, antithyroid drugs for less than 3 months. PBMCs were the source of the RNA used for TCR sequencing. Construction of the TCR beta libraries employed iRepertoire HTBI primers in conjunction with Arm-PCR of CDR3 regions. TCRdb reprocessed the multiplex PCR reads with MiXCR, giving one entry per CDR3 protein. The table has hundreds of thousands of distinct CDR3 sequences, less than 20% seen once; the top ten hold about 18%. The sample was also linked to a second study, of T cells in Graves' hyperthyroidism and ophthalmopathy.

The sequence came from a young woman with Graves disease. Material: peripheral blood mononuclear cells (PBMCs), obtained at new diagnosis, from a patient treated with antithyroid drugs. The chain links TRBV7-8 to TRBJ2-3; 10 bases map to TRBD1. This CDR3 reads CAGRDRGTDTQYF. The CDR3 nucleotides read TGTGCCGGCCGGGACAGGGGTACAGATACGCAGTATTTT.